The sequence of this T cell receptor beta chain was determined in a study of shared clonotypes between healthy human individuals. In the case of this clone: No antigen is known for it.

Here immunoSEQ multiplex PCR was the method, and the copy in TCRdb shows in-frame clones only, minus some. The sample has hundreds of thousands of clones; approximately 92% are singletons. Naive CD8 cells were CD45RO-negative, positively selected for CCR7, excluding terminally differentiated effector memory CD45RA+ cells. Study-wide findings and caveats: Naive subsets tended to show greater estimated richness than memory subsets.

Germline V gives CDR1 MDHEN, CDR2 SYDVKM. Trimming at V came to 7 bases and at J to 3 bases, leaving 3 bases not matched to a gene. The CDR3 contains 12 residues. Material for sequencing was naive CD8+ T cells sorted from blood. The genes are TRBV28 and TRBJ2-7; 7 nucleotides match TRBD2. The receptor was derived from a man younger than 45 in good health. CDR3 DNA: TGTGCCAGCACCTGGACTAGCTACGAGCAGTACTTC. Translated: CASTWTSYEQYF.